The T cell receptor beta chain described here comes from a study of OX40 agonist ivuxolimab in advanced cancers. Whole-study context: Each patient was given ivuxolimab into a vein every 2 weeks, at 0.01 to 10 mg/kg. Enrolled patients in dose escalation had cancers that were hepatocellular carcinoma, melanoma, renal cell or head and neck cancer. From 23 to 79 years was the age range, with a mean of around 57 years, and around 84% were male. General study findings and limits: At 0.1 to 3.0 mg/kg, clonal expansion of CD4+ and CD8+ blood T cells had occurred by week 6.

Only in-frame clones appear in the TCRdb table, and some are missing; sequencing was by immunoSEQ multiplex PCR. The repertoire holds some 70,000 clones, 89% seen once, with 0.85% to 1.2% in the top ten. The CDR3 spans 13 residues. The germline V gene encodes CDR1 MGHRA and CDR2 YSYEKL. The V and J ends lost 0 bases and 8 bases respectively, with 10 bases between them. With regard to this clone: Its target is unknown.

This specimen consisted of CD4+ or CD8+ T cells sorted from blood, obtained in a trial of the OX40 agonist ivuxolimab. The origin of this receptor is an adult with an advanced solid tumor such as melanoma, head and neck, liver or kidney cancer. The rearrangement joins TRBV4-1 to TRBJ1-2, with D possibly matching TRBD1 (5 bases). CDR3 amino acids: CASSQDGARGYTF. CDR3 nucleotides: TGCGCCAGCAGCCAAGATGGGGCGCGGGGCTACACCTTC.